The 26 T cell receptor beta chains below come from one sample, sequenced in a study of OX40 agonist ivuxolimab in advanced cancers. Produced via immunoSEQ multiplex PCR; TCRdb's table is partial and in-frame only. The table includes several thousand clones, about 71% detected once. The specimen was CD4+ or CD8+ T cells sorted from blood, collected in a trial of the OX40 agonist ivuxolimab. The receptor source for this set is an adult with an advanced solid tumor such as melanoma, head and neck, liver or kidney cancer.

The chain carries TRBV21-1 and TRBJ1-1; the table gives TRBD1 as D, unverified against the DNA. TRBV21-1 is given as a pseudogene. CDR3 length: 16 residues. The DNA of the CDR3 is TGTGCCAGCAGCAAAGGAAATGGACAGGGGCGCTTAGAAGCTTTCTTT. Protein sequence: CASSKGNGQGRLEAFF.

By share, this clone counts as medium-sized. This chain connects TRBV7-2 to TRBJ2-7; D may be TRBD2 (6 bases). The germline gives CDR1 SGHTA, CDR2 FQGNSA. With 5 bases removed from V and 3 bases from J, the gap between germline ends came to 14 bases. The CDR3 extends over 14 amino acids. CDR3 sequence (DNA): TGTGCCAGCAGCCCTAGCGTTGGGGGCTACGAGCAGTACTTC. It codes for CASSPSVGGYEQYF.

The V call is TRBV11-2, the J call TRBJ2-7; TRBD1 matches at 9 bases. Germline trimming cut 5 bases from V and 3 bases from J; bases unmatched to any gene: 8. Germline CDR1 and CDR2: SGHAT and FQNNGV. The CDR3 has 15 amino acids. In DNA, the CDR3 is TGTGCCAGCAGCCCCCGGGACAGGGACTTCTACGAGCAGTACTTC. This translates into CASSPRDRDFYEQYF. Drawing the rest from reference TRBV11-2 and TRBJ2-7, the complete variable domain is EAGVAQSPRYKIIEKRQSVAFWCNPISGHATLYWYQQILGQGPKLLIQFQNNGVVDDSQLPKDRFSAERLKGVDSTLKIQPAKLEDSAVYLCASSPRDRDFYEQYFGPGTRLTVT.

This clone was counted only a few times. This chain links TRBV28 with TRBJ2-1; D gene uncertain. This CDR3 is built from 11 residues. V lost 7 bases, J lost 2 bases, and 3 bases lay in between. CDR1 and CDR2 from the germline V gene are MDHEN and SYDVKM. Written as DNA, the CDR3 is TGTGCCAGCACCACCTACAATGAGCAGTTCTTC. This gives the protein CASTTYNEQFF.

V and J are TRBV4-2 and TRBJ1-6, with no clear D. The CDR3 is made up of 17 amino acids. Germline CDR1 is LGHNA and CDR2 is YNFKEQ. V was trimmed by 1 base and J by 6 bases, leaving 16 bases between them. The CDR3 here is CASSQGTFLSSNSPLHF. In nucleotides, the CDR3 is TGTGCCAGCAGCCAAGGGACTTTCCTTAGTAGTAATTCACCCCTCCACTTT.

The V call is TRBV11-1, the J call TRBJ2-7, with 7 nucleotides matching TRBD2. This CDR3 has 13 amino acids. V shed 5 bases and J 4 bases; nucleotides not matched to a gene: 5. Looked up from germline, CDR1 is SGHAT and CDR2 is FQDESV (reference sequence). The CDR3, as DNA: TGTGCCAGCAGCCCTGGGAGGGCTTACGAGCAGTACTTC. It yields the protein CASSPGRAYEQYF.

By share, this clone ranks as large. The V and J genes are TRBV7-2 and TRBJ2-1; possibly TRBD2 for D (5 bases). V was clipped by 4 bases and J by 9 bases, with 13 bases between them. CDR1 is SGHTA, CDR2 FQGNSA, per germline. The CDR3 totals 13 residues. The CDR3 loop is CASSSHPGSEQFF. The CDR3 DNA reads as TGTGCCAGCAGCTCCCACCCGGGGAGTGAGCAGTTCTTC.

This chain joins TRBV7-6 and TRBJ1-1; no definite D call. Germline values: CDR1 SGHVS, CDR2 FNYEAQ. The V gene lost 3 bases and the J gene lost 1 base, with 6 bases spanning the gap. There are 13 residues in the CDR3. CDR3 loop: CASSFGRNTEAFF. The CDR3 DNA follows: TGTGCCAGCAGCTTCGGACGGAACACTGAAGCTTTCTTT.

The V call is TRBV19, the J call TRBJ1-6; no definite D call. Trimming left V 3 bases short and J 7 bases short, with 10 bases between. CDR3 length: 14 amino acids. Germline V gene lookup returns CDR1 LNHDA and CDR2 SQIVND (reference sequence). The DNA for the CDR3 is TGTGCCAGTAGTATTAACAGAGCCAATTCACCCCTCCACTTT. It encodes CASSINRANSPLHF.

The table lists this clone with a few counts. DNA of the CDR3: TGTGCCAGTAGTGATGGCAGGGGCTTATTCACTGAAGCTTTCTTT. Its protein product is CASSDGRGLFTEAFF. This chain joins TRBV19 and TRBJ1-1, with D perhaps TRBD1 (6 bases). Deletions cut 5 bases from V and 4 bases from J, with 17 bases between. The CDR3 is made up of 15 amino acids. The germline V gene encodes CDR1 LNHDA and CDR2 SQIVND (reference sequence).

V gene TRBV27 combines with J gene TRBJ2-5; TRBD2 agrees at 11 bases. CDR1 and CDR2 from the germline V gene are MNHEY and SMNVEV (reference sequence). Trimming took 6 bases from V and 1 from J; bases not matched to a gene: 7. CDR3 size: 16 residues. CDR3 loop: CASRSLAGGIQETQYF. The CDR3 DNA reads TGTGCCAGCAGGAGCTTAGCGGGGGGGATCCAAGAGACCCAGTACTTC.

The J gene is TRBJ2-5, the V gene TRBV30; 12 bases are shared with TRBD2. Losses at the gene ends were 3 bases for V and 4 bases for J; bases not matched to a gene: 6. Germline V gene lookup returns CDR1 GTSNPN and CDR2 SVGIG (reference sequence). The CDR3 length is 15 residues. CDR3 sequence: CAWSLTSGSAETQYF. CDR3 DNA: TGTGCCTGGAGCCTGACTAGCGGGAGTGCAGAGACCCAGTACTTC. Supplemented by reference TRBV30 and TRBJ2-5, the full variable domain reads SQTIHQWPATLVQPVGSPLSLECTVEGTSNPNLYWYRQAAGRGLQLLFYSVGIGQISSEVPQNLSASRPQDRQFILSSKKLLLSDSGFYLCAWSLTSGSAETQYFGPGTRLLVL.

The V and J genes are TRBV21-1 and TRBJ2-7; the D call in the table, TRBD1, was not verified against the DNA. TRBV21-1 is a known pseudogene. The CDR3 runs to 18 residues. The CDR3 loop is CASCNHGLGQGCTYEQYF. As DNA, the CDR3 is TGTGCCAGCTGCAACCACGGTTTAGGACAGGGGTGTACGTACGAGCAGTACTTC.

The V gene is TRBV11-2, the J gene TRBJ2-3; no reliable D call. The V end lost 4 bases, the J end lost 5 bases, and 4 bases lay between the germline ends. CDR1 SGHAT and CDR2 FQNNGV come from the germline V gene. This CDR3 has 11 residues. The CDR3, as DNA: TGTGCCAGCAGCTCGATAGATACGCAGTATTTT. Its translation: CASSSIDTQYF.

The chain has TRBV6-5 and TRBJ1-1; tentatively, D is TRBD1 (5 bases). Trimming took 11 bases from V and 6 from J, leaving 19 bases between them. This CDR3 region has 13 residues. Looked up from germline, CDR1 is MNHEY and CDR2 is SVGAGI. CDR3 in DNA: TGTGCCGCAGCGACCGGGACCCCTCCTGAAGCTTTCTTT. Its protein product is CAAATGTPPEAFF.

This clone is medium-sized (0.01 to 0.1%) within its sample. The V call is TRBV7-6, the J call TRBJ2-5; 7 nucleotides align to TRBD1. Trimming at V came to 5 bases and at J to 5 bases, leaving 17 bases not matched to a gene. Germline CDR1 reads SGHVS; CDR2 reads FNYEAQ. The CDR3 length is 17 residues. CDR3 DNA: TGTGCCAGCAGCGCAGCGACAGGGCCTGGCGGTAGGGAGACCCAGTACTTC. This sequence encodes CASSAATGPGGRETQYF.

The rearrangement joins TRBV7-8 to TRBJ2-3; D not certain. V lost 1 base and J 0 bases, leaving 8 bases between the germline ends. Looked up from germline, CDR1 is SGHVS and CDR2 is FQNEAQ. This CDR3 comprises 15 residues. CDR3 in amino acids: CASSLEGISTDTQYF. The CDR3 DNA follows: TGTGCCAGCAGCTTAGAAGGAATTAGCACAGATACGCAGTATTTT.

The chain uses TRBV28 and TRBJ2-3, with D possibly matching TRBD1 (8 bases). V was shortened by 5 bases and J by 7 bases, with 22 bases between the two germline ends. Germline loops: CDR1 MDHEN, CDR2 SYDVKM. CDR3 length equals 16 residues. The CDR3 nucleotides are TGTGCCAGCAGTCCCTCGGACAGGGACTATCAGAATACGCAGTATTTT. Its protein product is CASSPSDRDYQNTQYF.

The chain couples TRBV6-6 to TRBJ1-6; TRBD1 matches 10 bases. Germline CDR1 reads MNHNY; CDR2 reads SVGAGI (reference sequence). Trimming cost V 10 bases and J 9 bases; bases outside gene matches: 12. This CDR3 has 15 amino acids. CDR3 in amino acids: CATQSWGQGISPLHF. As DNA, the CDR3 is TGTGCCACCCAGTCTTGGGGACAGGGGATTTCACCCCTCCACTTT.

This rearrangement joins TRBV29-1 to TRBJ1-1; TRBD1 aligns across 9 bases. Germline trimming cut 6 bases from V and 7 bases from J; bases unmatched to any gene: 9. Germline V gene sequence: CDR1 SQVTM, CDR2 ANQGSEA. CDR3 length: 13 amino acids. The CDR3 region is CSVVGQGRGEAFF. In nucleotides, the CDR3 is TGCAGCGTCGTGGGACAGGGAAGGGGTGAAGCTTTCTTT.

V gene TRBV19 combines with J gene TRBJ2-7; 7 nucleotides agree with TRBD1. Germline CDR1 and CDR2: LNHDA and SQIVND (reference sequence). The CDR3 is 13 residues long. V lost 5 bases to trimming and J lost 2 bases; unmatched junction nucleotides: 3. CDR3 DNA: TGTGCCAGTAGTCCCGGGACAGCCTACGAGCAGTACTTC. Translated, it gives CASSPGTAYEQYF.

This chain links TRBV4-3 with TRBJ2-2, with D perhaps given as TRBD1 or TRBD2 (6 bases each). With 6 bases removed from V and 1 base from J, the gap between germline ends came to 12 bases. This CDR3 contains 15 residues. Germline CDR1 LGHNA, CDR2 YSLEER. The CDR3 DNA reads TGCGCCAGCAGTTCGGGGGCGGAGAACACCGGGGAGCTGTTTTTT. Translation gives CASSSGAENTGELFF.

The chain recombines TRBV4-1 with TRBJ2-3, with no clear D. Germline CDR1 MGHRA, CDR2 YSYEKL. The CDR3 has 15 residues. V was pared by 1 base and J by 5 bases, with 13 bases between. The CDR3 reads CASSQGRLMGDTQYF. Written as DNA, the CDR3 is TGCGCCAGCAGCCAAGGAAGGTTGATGGGAGATACGCAGTATTTT.

The genes are TRBV15 and TRBJ2-5; no clear D. This CDR3 spans 15 amino acids. Trimming pared 3 bases from V and 2 bases from J, leaving 13 bases between. Looked up from germline, CDR1 is LNHNV and CDR2 is YYDKDF (reference sequence). The CDR3 is CATSSRSKGQETQYF. The CDR3 DNA follows: TGTGCCACCAGCAGCAGGTCCAAGGGACAAGAGACCCAGTACTTC.

This clone was seen only a few times. The V gene is TRBV11-1, the J gene TRBJ2-7; D is unresolved. Trimming pared 5 bases from V and 1 base from J, leaving 9 bases between. The CDR3 covers 13 residues. Germline V gives CDR1 SGHAT, CDR2 FQDESV (reference sequence). The CDR3 sequence: CASSPFQSYEQYF. CDR3 nucleotide sequence: TGTGCCAGCAGCCCGTTTCAATCCTACGAGCAGTACTTC.

Concerning this clone: Since a much larger clone is just one base distant, this may be a read error. This rearrangement joins TRBV7-9 to TRBJ1-1; the D gene is possibly TRBD1 (6 bases). The germline CDR1 and CDR2 sequences are SEHNR and FQNEAQ (reference sequence). CDR3 length: 13 amino acids. The CDR3, as DNA: TGCGCCAGCAGCTTGACAGGGAACACTGAAGCTTTCTTT. Its translation: CASSLTGNTEAFF. The full variable domain, rest sourced from reference TRBV7-9 and TRBJ1-1, is DTGVSQNPRHKITKRGQNVTFRCDPISEHNRLYWYRQTLGQGPEFLTYFQNEAQLEKSRLLSDRFSAERPKGSFSTLEIQRTEQGDSAMYLCASSLTGNTEAFFGQGTRLTVV.